This T cell receptor beta chain stems from a study of T cell clonality in common variable immunodeficiency. Study conclusions and caveats: Compared with healthy controls, CVID subjects showed increased TCRbeta clonality, mostly in about a third. Reportedly, TCR beta sequences from common variable immunodeficiency showed fewer deletions and N-nucleotide insertions.

The method was immunoSEQ multiplex PCR; TCRdb's version includes in-frame clones alone and lacks a portion of them. This sample has tens of thousands of clones, each found more than once. Of note for this clone: The antigen remains unidentified. The read is 3 residues too short to cover the CDR3 end, so that end is filled in from the germline J gene.

Most patients and controls had Caucasian heritage. Heparinized whole blood, roughly 5 to 8.5 ml, came from each donor. There are 13 residues in the CDR3. Germline V gene sequence: CDR1 SGHRS, CDR2 YFSETQ. V is TRBV5-1 and J is TRBJ2-3; D is undetermined. This clonotype was sampled from a person between 18 and 75 years old in good health. Sequenced material: peripheral blood mononuclear cells. This chain's CDR3 is CASRPGTQETQYF. CDR3 DNA, as far as it was read: TGCGCCAGCAGACCAGGTACCCAAGAGACG.